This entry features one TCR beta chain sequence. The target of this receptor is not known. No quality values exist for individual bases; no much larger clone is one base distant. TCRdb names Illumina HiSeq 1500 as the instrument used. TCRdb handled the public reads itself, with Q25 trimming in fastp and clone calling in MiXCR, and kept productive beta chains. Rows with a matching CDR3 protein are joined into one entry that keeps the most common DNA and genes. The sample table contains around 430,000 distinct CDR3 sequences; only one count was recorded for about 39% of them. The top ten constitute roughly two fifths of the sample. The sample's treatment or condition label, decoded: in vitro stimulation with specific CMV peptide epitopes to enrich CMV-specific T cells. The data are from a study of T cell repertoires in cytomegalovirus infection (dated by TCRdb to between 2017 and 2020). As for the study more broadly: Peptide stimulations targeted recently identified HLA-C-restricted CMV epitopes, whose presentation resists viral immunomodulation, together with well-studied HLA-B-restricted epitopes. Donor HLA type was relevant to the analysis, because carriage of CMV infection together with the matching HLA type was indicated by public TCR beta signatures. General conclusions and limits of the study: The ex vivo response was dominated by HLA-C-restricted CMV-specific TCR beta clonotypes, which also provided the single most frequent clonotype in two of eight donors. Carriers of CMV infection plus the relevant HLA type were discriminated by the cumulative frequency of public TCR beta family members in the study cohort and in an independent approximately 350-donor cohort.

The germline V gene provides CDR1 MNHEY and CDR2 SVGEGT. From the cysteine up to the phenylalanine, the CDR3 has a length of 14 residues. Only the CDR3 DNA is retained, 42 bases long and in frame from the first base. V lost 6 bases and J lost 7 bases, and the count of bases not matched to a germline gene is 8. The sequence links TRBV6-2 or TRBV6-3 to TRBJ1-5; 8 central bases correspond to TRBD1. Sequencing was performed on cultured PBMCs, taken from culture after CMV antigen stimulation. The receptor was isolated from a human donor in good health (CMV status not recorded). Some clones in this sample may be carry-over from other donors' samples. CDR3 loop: CASRPGQGYQPQHF. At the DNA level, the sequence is TGTGCCAGCAGGCCCGGACAGGGCTACCAGCCCCAGCATTTT.